The rows below give T cell receptor beta chains drawn from one sample of a study of blood T cell repertoires in COVID-19. Repertoires were generated with immunoSEQ multiplex PCR, while TCRdb's copy carries only in-frame clones and drops some. In the table there are about 270,000 clones, more than 75% of which are singletons. Input material: PBMCs or T cells enriched from blood (not recorded which). These receptors were taken from a woman aged 40 to 50 with acute COVID-19. The CDR3 runs from the conserved cysteine through the conserved F or W. Each record gives: D gene, clone size, V gene, J gene, CDR3 length, CDR3 DNA, CDR3 protein. A D gene is named only where the DNA matches it firmly. Not every row has a clone size; where given, it reads once, few, many or a size class.

D: TRBD1; size: once; V: TRBV9; J: TRBJ2-5; length: 15; DNA: TGTGCCAGCAGCCCCCCGGGACAGGGGTTGGAGACCCAGTACTTC; CDR3: CASSPPGQGLETQYF
D: .; size: .; V: TRBV19; J: TRBJ1-1; length: 15; DNA: TGTGCCAGTAGTATAGTTGGGGGACACCGGATTGAAGCTTTCTTT; CDR3: CASSIVGGHRIEAFF
D: .; size: .; V: TRBV27; J: TRBJ1-1; length: 13; DNA: TGTGCCAGCAGTTCCAGGGGAATCACTGAAGCTTTCTTT; CDR3: CASSSRGITEAFF
D: TRBD1; size: .; V: TRBV19; J: TRBJ1-5; length: 14; DNA: TGTGCCAGTAGTACCACAGGGGGATATCAGCCCCAGCATTTT; CDR3: CASSTTGGYQPQHF
D: .; size: .; V: TRBV9; J: TRBJ1-2; length: 17; DNA: TGTGCCAGCAGCGTAGTTCCGGGGAGGGACTCTAACTATGGCTACACCTTC; CDR3: CASSVVPGRDSNYGYTF
D: .; size: .; V: TRBV30; J: TRBJ1-3; length: 16; DNA: TGTGCCTGGAGTGTACCCCTAGTTCGCTCTGGAAACACCATATATTTT; CDR3: CAWSVPLVRSGNTIYF
D: .; size: .; V: TRBV2; J: TRBJ2-1; length: 14; DNA: TGTGCCAGCAGTGGAGGAAACTCCTACAATGAGCAGTTCTTC; CDR3: CASSGGNSYNEQFF
D: .; size: .; V: TRBV25-1; J: TRBJ1-5; length: 14; DNA: TGTGCCAGCAGTGAACCAGGGGCCGGGCAGCCCCAGCATTTT; CDR3: CASSEPGAGQPQHF
D: .; size: .; V: TRBV5-1; J: TRBJ2-3; length: 15; DNA: TGCGCCAGCAGCTTGGTACCGGGTTTCACAGATACGCAGTATTTT; CDR3: CASSLVPGFTDTQYF
D: .; size: once; V: TRBV6-5; J: TRBJ1-6; length: 16; DNA: TGTGCCAGCAGTTATCGGGCAGGGCTTGTTGGTTCACCCCTCCACTTT; CDR3: CASSYRAGLVGSPLHF
D: TRBD2; size: .; V: TRBV28; J: TRBJ2-5; length: 16; DNA: TGTGCCAGCCTGAAGGTTATAGCGGGGGGAAAAGAGACCCAGTACTTC; CDR3: CASLKVIAGGKETQYF
D: .; size: .; V: TRBV19; J: TRBJ1-2; length: 13; DNA: TGTGCCAGTAGTATAGCTGCTAACTATGGCTACACCTTC; CDR3: CASSIAANYGYTF
D: TRBD2; size: .; V: TRBV12-3/TRBV12-4; J: TRBJ2-3; length: 13; DNA: TGTGCCAGCAGTTTACTAGCGGGAATTACGCAGTATTTT; CDR3: CASSLLAGITQYF
D: TRBD1; size: few; V: TRBV5-1; J: TRBJ2-7; length: 14; DNA: TGCGCCAGCAGCGGGACAGGGAGCTCCTACGAGCAGTACTTC; CDR3: CASSGTGSSYEQYF
D: .; size: .; V: TRBV2; J: TRBJ1-2; length: 14; DNA: TGTGCCAGCAGTCGCATACAGGGTGGATATGGCTACACCTTC; CDR3: CASSRIQGGYGYTF
D: .; size: .; V: TRBV6-5; J: TRBJ2-2; length: 14; DNA: TGTGCCAGCAGCTCTATTGCGGCGGCCGGGGAGCTGTTTTTT; CDR3: CASSSIAAAGELFF
D: .; size: .; V: TRBV14; J: TRBJ1-2; length: 12; DNA: TGTGCCAGCAGCCAAAGGGGTTATGGCTACACCTTC; CDR3: CASSQRGYGYTF
D: TRBD2; size: .; V: TRBV6-2/TRBV6-3; J: TRBJ2-5; length: 14; DNA: TGTGCCAGCAGTTACCGAGCGGGAGTCGAGACCCAGTACTTC; CDR3: CASSYRAGVETQYF
D: .; size: .; V: TRBV15; J: TRBJ1-5; length: 13; DNA: TGTGCCACCAGCAGAGATGACAGCACGACCCAGCATTTT; CDR3: CATSRDDSTTQHF
D: .; size: .; V: TRBV30; J: TRBJ2-7; length: 14; DNA: TGTGCCTGGAGTGTACTGGGCAGTTCCTACGAGCAGTACTTC; CDR3: CAWSVLGSSYEQYF
D: TRBD2; size: .; V: TRBV3-1/TRBV3-2; J: TRBJ2-5; length: 17; DNA: TGTGCCAGCAGCCATGGCCGGACTAGCGGGATTAGAGAGACCCAGTACTTC; CDR3: CASSHGRTSGIRETQYF
D: TRBD2; size: once; V: TRBV7-9; J: TRBJ2-1; length: 15; DNA: TGTGCCAGCAGCTTATGGGCTAGCGGGTACAATGAGCAGTTCTTC; CDR3: CASSLWASGYNEQFF
D: .; size: once; V: TRBV3-1/TRBV3-2; J: TRBJ2-1; length: 17; DNA: TGTGCCAGCAGCCAAGATTCCGCCTCAGGGAAATGGGGTGAGCAGTTCTTC; CDR3: CASSQDSASGKWGEQFF
D: TRBD2; size: .; V: TRBV19; J: TRBJ2-1; length: 16; DNA: TGTGCCAGTAGTTTCCTAGCGGGAGTGCGCGACAATGAGCAGTTCTTC; CDR3: CASSFLAGVRDNEQFF
D: TRBD1; size: .; V: TRBV3-1/TRBV3-2; J: TRBJ1-1; length: 14; DNA: TGTGCCAGCAGCTTTAGGGGGCAAAAGACTGAAGCTTTCTTT; CDR3: CASSFRGQKTEAFF
D: TRBD1; size: .; V: TRBV12-5; J: TRBJ2-7; length: 14; DNA: TGTGCTAGTGGTTCGGGACAGGGGATGGTCGAGCAGTACTTC; CDR3: CASGSGQGMVEQYF
D: TRBD1; size: .; V: TRBV6-5; J: TRBJ2-1; length: 15; DNA: TGTGCCAGCAGTATGGACAGGGGGCGGAACAATGAGCAGTTCTTC; CDR3: CASSMDRGRNNEQFF
D: TRBD2; size: many; V: TRBV3-1/TRBV3-2; J: TRBJ2-1; length: 18; DNA: TGTGCCAGCAGCCAAGATCTGGCGGGGGTAAGCTCCTACAATGAGCAGTTCTTC; CDR3: CASSQDLAGVSSYNEQFF
D: TRBD2; size: .; V: TRBV5-1; J: TRBJ2-5; length: 16; DNA: TGCGCCAGCAGCGTGGAGGGACTAGCGGAACAAGAGACCCAGTACTTC; CDR3: CASSVEGLAEQETQYF
D: .; size: .; V: TRBV5-8; J: TRBJ2-1; length: 16; DNA: TGTGCCAGCAGCTTGCGGGGGGCACGCTCCTACAATGAGCAGTTCTTC; CDR3: CASSLRGARSYNEQFF
D: .; size: .; V: TRBV7-2; J: TRBJ2-7; length: 14; DNA: TGTGCCAGCAGTCCCGGGCCAGGACTTTACGAGCAGTACTTC; CDR3: CASSPGPGLYEQYF
D: .; size: once; V: TRBV4-2; J: TRBJ2-1; length: 15; DNA: TGTGCCAGCAGCCAAGATTCGGAGAGGTACAATGAGCAGTTCTTC; CDR3: CASSQDSERYNEQFF
D: .; size: .; V: TRBV4-2; J: TRBJ2-5; length: 15; DNA: TGTGCCAGCAGCCAGTCCGCGGGATTTGGGGAGACCCAGTACTTC; CDR3: CASSQSAGFGETQYF
D: .; size: .; V: TRBV20-1; J: TRBJ1-6; length: 14; DNA: TGCAGTGCTAGTGCGGGGTTATATAATTCACCCCTCCACTTT; CDR3: CSASAGLYNSPLHF
D: .; size: .; V: TRBV7-9; J: TRBJ1-1; length: 15; DNA: TGTGCCAGCAGCTTGTTTGCAGGTCTGAACACTGAAGCTTTCTTT; CDR3: CASSLFAGLNTEAFF
D: TRBD1; size: .; V: TRBV11-1; J: TRBJ2-1; length: 15; DNA: TGTGCCAGCAGCCCGTCCGGGACAGGGTTCGGTGAGCAGTTCTTC; CDR3: CASSPSGTGFGEQFF
D: TRBD1; size: .; V: TRBV5-1; J: TRBJ2-7; length: 14; DNA: TGCGCCAGCAGCTTCAGGACAGGAGTCCACGAGCAGTACTTC; CDR3: CASSFRTGVHEQYF
D: .; size: .; V: TRBV4-3; J: TRBJ1-5; length: 17; DNA: TGCGCCAGCAGCCAAGATAGGGCGGGGGCAGTAAATCAGCCCCAGCATTTT; CDR3: CASSQDRAGAVNQPQHF
D: TRBD1; size: .; V: TRBV18; J: TRBJ1-1; length: 18; DNA: TGTGCCAGCTCAACCAGAGGAGGGGGCGAATCGGGTTTCACTGAAGCTTTCTTT; CDR3: CASSTRGGGESGFTEAFF
D: TRBD1; size: .; V: TRBV19; J: TRBJ2-5; length: 15; DNA: TGTGCCAGTAGCCCGGGACAGGGGATCCGTGGGACCCAGTACTTC; CDR3: CASSPGQGIRGTQYF
D: TRBD1; size: .; V: TRBV4-2; J: TRBJ1-1; length: 17; DNA: TGTGCCAGCAGCCAAGCATGGGGACAGGGCGACGACACTGAAGCTTTCTTT; CDR3: CASSQAWGQGDDTEAFF
D: .; size: .; V: TRBV7-2; J: TRBJ1-3; length: 16; DNA: TGTGCCAGCAGCTTAGGGTTCCTACAGCCTGGAAACACCATATATTTT; CDR3: CASSLGFLQPGNTIYF
D: .; size: few; V: TRBV19; J: TRBJ1-4; length: 13; DNA: TGTGCCAGTAGTATCAGGGTAGAGGAAAAACTGTTTTTT; CDR3: CASSIRVEEKLFF
D: TRBD1; size: .; V: TRBV18; J: TRBJ2-7; length: 14; DNA: TGTGCCAGCTCACCGGGGGACAGATCCTACGAGCAGTACTTC; CDR3: CASSPGDRSYEQYF
D: .; size: .; V: TRBV24-1; J: TRBJ1-5; length: 15; DNA: TGTGCCACCAGTGTGTGGACTGGGACAATAGAACCCCAGCATTTT; CDR3: CATSVWTGTIEPQHF
D: TRBD2; size: .; V: TRBV4-3; J: TRBJ2-2; length: 18; DNA: TGCGCCAGCAGCCAAGAGGGACTAGCGGGAGGGTGGACCGGGGAGCTGTTTTTT; CDR3: CASSQEGLAGGWTGELFF
D: TRBD1; size: few; V: TRBV7-2; J: TRBJ1-6; length: 13; DNA: TGTGCCAGCAGCTTAGGGACAGGGGAGTCCCTCCACTTT; CDR3: CASSLGTGESLHF
D: TRBD2; size: few; V: TRBV7-3; J: TRBJ2-2; length: 16; DNA: TGTGCCAGCAGCCCGACTAGCGGGAGGGCCACCGGGGAGCTGTTTTTT; CDR3: CASSPTSGRATGELFF
D: TRBD1; size: .; V: TRBV2; J: TRBJ2-1; length: 15; DNA: TGTGCCAGCAGTGAAGAGGTGCCCGGGACAGGGCATCAGTTCTTC; CDR3: CASSEEVPGTGHQFF
D: .; size: .; V: TRBV27; J: TRBJ1-5; length: 16; DNA: TGTGCCAGCAGTCCCAAGCGGGGCGGCAGCAATCAGCCCCAGCATTTT; CDR3: CASSPKRGGSNQPQHF
D: .; size: .; V: TRBV7-9; J: TRBJ2-3; length: 14; DNA: TGTGCCAGCAGCTTTTTTCGTGGCACAGATACGCAGTATTTT; CDR3: CASSFFRGTDTQYF